These T cell receptor beta chains were read from a single sample in a study of T cells in tuberculosis. Using immunoSEQ multiplex PCR, the repertoire was profiled, and TCRdb retains in-frame clones only, with some absent. The profile covers around 40,000 clones, with 94% appearing a single time and around 4.2% taken by the ten largest. Sequencing used PBMCs, obtained at tuberculosis diagnosis. These receptors were taken from an adult with tuberculosis. Both conserved end residues are part of each CDR3. The D gene is left open where the match is weak. A row's size may be missing; if present it is once, few, many or a size class.

CDR3: CAISNPGQGDYGYTF; DNA: TGTGCCATCAGCAACCCGGGACAGGGGGACTATGGCTACACCTTC; J: TRBJ1-2; D: TRBD1; size: NA; V: TRBV10-3
CDR3: CASRLEGSSGSGANVLTF; DNA: TGTGCAAGTCGCTTAGAGGGGTCATCGGGCTCTGGGGCCAACGTCCTGACTTTC; J: TRBJ2-6; D: NA; size: NA; V: TRBV12-2
CDR3: CASSYHGDEQFF; DNA: TGTGCCAGCTCTTACCACGGGGATGAGCAGTTCTTC; J: TRBJ2-1; D: NA; size: NA; V: TRBV18
CDR3: CSVDSPAGTSTGELFF; DNA: TGCAGCGTTGACTCTCCCGCGGGGACTAGCACCGGGGAGCTGTTTTTT; J: TRBJ2-2; D: TRBD2; size: NA; V: TRBV29-1
CDR3: CAWRDRVEYGYTF; DNA: TGTGCCTGGAGGGACAGGGTGGAGTATGGCTACACCTTC; J: TRBJ1-2; D: TRBD1; size: NA; V: TRBV30
CDR3: CASSPGGPSGANVLTF; DNA: TGTGCCAGCTCTCCGGGGGGACCATCTGGGGCCAACGTCCTGACTTTC; J: TRBJ2-6; D: TRBD2; size: few; V: TRBV6-4
CDR3: CASSLTGQEISPLHF; DNA: TGCGCCAGCAGCTTGACCGGACAGGAAATTTCACCCCTCCACTTT; J: TRBJ1-6; D: TRBD1; size: NA; V: TRBV5-1
CDR3: CSVVFGADTQYF; DNA: TGCAGCGTTGTCTTCGGGGCAGATACGCAGTATTTT; J: TRBJ2-3; D: NA; size: few; V: TRBV29-1
CDR3: CAISLGQIDEQYF; DNA: TGTGCCATCAGTTTGGGACAGATCGACGAGCAGTACTTC; J: TRBJ2-7; D: TRBD1; size: NA; V: TRBV10-3
CDR3: CATSRWGEEQPQHF; DNA: TGTGCCACCAGCCGGTGGGGGGAGGAACAGCCCCAGCATTTT; J: TRBJ1-5; D: NA; size: NA; V: TRBV15
CDR3: CASSQRTGGNYGYTF; DNA: TGTGCCAGCAGCCAACGGACAGGTGGCAACTATGGCTACACCTTC; J: TRBJ1-2; D: TRBD1; size: few; V: TRBV4-2
CDR3: CAWSDLTGRSNTGELFF; DNA: TGTGCCTGGAGCGATCTGACAGGACGCTCGAACACCGGGGAGCTGTTTTTT; J: TRBJ2-2; D: NA; size: NA; V: TRBV30
CDR3: CASSMDRNYGYTF; DNA: TGTGCCAGTAGTATGGACAGAAATTATGGCTACACCTTC; J: TRBJ1-2; D: NA; size: NA; V: TRBV19
CDR3: CASSFSPPGTGDRETQYF; DNA: TGTGCCAGCAGCTTTAGCCCGCCCGGGACAGGGGATCGAGAGACCCAGTACTTC; J: TRBJ2-5; D: TRBD1; size: once; V: TRBV7-2
CDR3: CASGTGRGYTF; DNA: TGTGCCAGCGGGACAGGGAGAGGCTACACCTTC; J: TRBJ1-2; D: TRBD1; size: NA; V: TRBV25-1
CDR3: CASSLGQGPYEQYF; DNA: TGTGCCAGCAGCCTGGGACAGGGTCCCTACGAGCAGTACTTC; J: TRBJ2-7; D: TRBD1; size: NA; V: TRBV6-1
CDR3: CASSFDRAGNSPLHF; DNA: TGCGCCAGCAGCTTCGACAGGGCGGGTAATTCACCCCTCCACTTT; J: TRBJ1-6; D: TRBD1; size: NA; V: TRBV4-3
CDR3: CASREDPEIYEQYF; DNA: TGTGCCAGCAGGGAGGACCCGGAGATCTACGAGCAGTACTTC; J: TRBJ2-7; D: NA; size: NA; V: TRBV2
CDR3: CASRLQGGHSPLHF; DNA: TGTGCCAGCAGGCTCCAGGGAGGTCATTCACCCCTCCACTTT; J: TRBJ1-6; D: NA; size: NA; V: TRBV6-5
CDR3: CASSINRNSPLHF; DNA: TGTGCCAGTAGTATTAATCGGAATTCACCCCTCCACTTT; J: TRBJ1-6; D: NA; size: NA; V: TRBV19
CDR3: CASSPSQETQYF; DNA: TGTGCCAGCTCACCATCTCAAGAGACCCAGTACTTC; J: TRBJ2-5; D: NA; size: NA; V: TRBV18
CDR3: CASSFGVVSSYEQYF; DNA: TGTGCCAGCAGCTTTGGAGTGGTAAGCTCCTACGAGCAGTACTTC; J: TRBJ2-7; D: NA; size: NA; V: TRBV5-4
CDR3: CASKRDRENSPLHF; DNA: TGTGCCAGCAAGAGGGACAGAGAAAATTCACCCCTCCACTTT; J: TRBJ1-6; D: TRBD1; size: NA; V: TRBV7-9
CDR3: CASSVGQADQPQHF; DNA: TGTGCCAGCAGCGTAGGACAGGCTGATCAGCCCCAGCATTTT; J: TRBJ1-5; D: NA; size: NA; V: TRBV9
CDR3: CASSSQGVGEAFF; DNA: TGTGCCAGCAGTTCGCAGGGGGTCGGTGAAGCTTTCTTT; J: TRBJ1-1; D: TRBD1; size: NA; V: TRBV11-2
CDR3: CASSESRRAHYEQYF; DNA: TGTGCCAGCAGTGAATCGCGCAGGGCACACTACGAGCAGTACTTC; J: TRBJ2-7; D: NA; size: NA; V: TRBV25-1
CDR3: CASSLGLAGTDTQYF; DNA: TGCGCCAGCAGCTTGGGGCTAGCGGGCACAGATACGCAGTATTTT; J: TRBJ2-3; D: TRBD2; size: NA; V: TRBV5-1
CDR3: CAYILASGSNTEAFF; DNA: TGTGCCTACATATTGGCTTCGGGGAGCAACACTGAAGCTTTCTTT; J: TRBJ1-1; D: NA; size: once; V: TRBV6-1
CDR3: CASSPGRGSVRGTEAFF; DNA: TGTGCCAGCAGCCCAGGAAGGGGGTCGGTCAGGGGGACTGAAGCTTTCTTT; J: TRBJ1-1; D: TRBD1; size: NA; V: TRBV11-2
CDR3: CASKAGQDIYNEQFF; DNA: TGTGCCAGCAAGGCGGGACAGGACATCTACAATGAGCAGTTCTTC; J: TRBJ2-1; D: TRBD1; size: once; V: TRBV9
CDR3: CASSLCSASEYTDTQYF; DNA: TGTGCCAGCAGCTTGTGTTCTGCGTCGGAGTACACAGATACGCAGTATTTT; J: TRBJ2-3; D: NA; size: once; V: TRBV5-6
CDR3: CASSLGLIRGIDPTNYEQYF; DNA: TGTGCCAGCAGCTTAGGGCTTATCCGGGGTATCGACCCGACGAACTACGAGCAGTACTTC; J: TRBJ2-7; D: NA; size: NA; V: TRBV11-3
CDR3: CASWGGGDEQYF; DNA: TGTGCCAGCTGGGGGGGAGGGGACGAGCAGTACTTC; J: TRBJ2-7; D: TRBD2; size: NA; V: TRBV7-8
CDR3: CASSLGDGGTDNYTF; DNA: TGCGCCAGCAGCTTAGGGGACGGCGGGACAGATAACTACACCTTC; J: TRBJ1-2; D: TRBD1; size: NA; V: TRBV5-1
CDR3: CASRPTSGGRTDTQYF; DNA: TGTGCCAGCAGACCCACTAGCGGGGGGCGCACAGATACGCAGTATTTT; J: TRBJ2-3; D: TRBD2; size: NA; V: TRBV25-1
CDR3: CASSQEDWTKFF; DNA: TGTGCCAGCAGCCAAGAGGACTGGACGAAGTTCTTC; J: TRBJ2-1; D: NA; size: NA; V: TRBV14
CDR3: CATREPSSYEQYF; DNA: TGTGCCACCCGGGAACCCTCCTCCTACGAGCAGTACTTC; J: TRBJ2-7; D: NA; size: NA; V: TRBV19
CDR3: CASSTGQIKTQYF; DNA: TGTGCCAGCAGCACGGGACAGATCAAAACGCAGTATTTT; J: TRBJ2-3; D: TRBD1; size: NA; V: TRBV7-8
CDR3: CASSFGRGPYNEQFF; DNA: TGTGCCAGCAGTTTCGGGCGGGGGCCCTACAATGAGCAGTTCTTC; J: TRBJ2-1; D: NA; size: NA; V: TRBV27
CDR3: CASSYPGQGYEQYF; DNA: TGTGCCAGCAGTTATCCGGGACAGGGGTACGAGCAGTACTTC; J: TRBJ2-7; D: TRBD1; size: NA; V: TRBV11-2
CDR3: CASSLGGSNQPQHF; DNA: TGCGCCAGCAGCTTAGGCGGGAGCAATCAGCCCCAGCATTTT; J: TRBJ1-5; D: NA; size: NA; V: TRBV5-1
CDR3: CASSSTVTGNTIYF; DNA: TGTGCCAGCAGTTCGACAGTAACTGGAAACACCATATATTTT; J: TRBJ1-3; D: NA; size: NA; V: TRBV28
CDR3: CASSLDAGRTDTQYF; DNA: TGTGCCAGCAGCTTAGACGCGGGACGCACAGATACGCAGTATTTT; J: TRBJ2-3; D: NA; size: NA; V: TRBV11-2
CDR3: CASSTDRGNEQFF; DNA: TGTGCCAGCAGTACGGACAGGGGGAATGAGCAGTTCTTC; J: TRBJ2-1; D: TRBD1; size: NA; V: TRBV6-4
CDR3: CAWDRLNTEAFF; DNA: TGTGCCTGGGACAGGCTGAACACTGAAGCTTTCTTT; J: TRBJ1-1; D: NA; size: NA; V: TRBV30
CDR3: CASSALPRDRSPKLFF; DNA: TGTGCCAGCAGTGCGCTCCCCCGGGACAGGTCCCCGAAACTGTTTTTT; J: TRBJ1-4; D: TRBD1; size: NA; V: TRBV6-1
CDR3: CASSLSGATSGQGTFF; DNA: TGTGCCAGCAGCCTGTCTGGTGCTACTTCGGGACAGGGGACTTTCTTT; J: TRBJ1-1; D: TRBD1; size: NA; V: TRBV4-2
CDR3: CASSHLEGPKGGGYTF; DNA: TGTGCCAGCAGCCACTTAGAGGGTCCAAAAGGGGGTGGCTACACCTTC; J: TRBJ1-2; D: NA; size: NA; V: TRBV7-9
CDR3: CASTKDRGIEQFF; DNA: TGTGCCAGCACCAAGGACAGGGGCATTGAGCAGTTCTTC; J: TRBJ2-1; D: TRBD1; size: NA; V: TRBV6-5
CDR3: CASSLAQYPYEQYF; DNA: TGCGCCAGCAGCTTGGCCCAGTACCCCTACGAGCAGTACTTC; J: TRBJ2-7; D: NA; size: NA; V: TRBV5-1